This TCR beta chain derives from a study of T cells after yellow fever vaccination. The germline V gene encodes CDR1 SEHNR and CDR2 FQNEAQ (reference sequence). V lost 1 base and J 4 bases, leaving 8 bases between the germline ends. This CDR3 is built from 13 residues. TCRdb re-called the 5' RACE reads through MiXCR, storing one row per CDR3 protein. The sample includes about 550,000 distinct CDR3 sequences, under 25% of them seen just once. This clonotype showed up just a few times. This sample comprised PBMCs, obtained 15 days after the yellow fever booster vaccination. The chain recombines TRBV7-9 with TRBJ2-7; no firm D call. This TCR came from a man younger than 40 who received the YFV17D yellow fever vaccine. The CDR3 DNA is TGTGCCAGCAGCTTAGAGAAGGGATACGAGCAGTACTTC. Its protein product is CASSLEKGYEQYF. Together with reference TRBV7-9 and TRBJ2-7, the CDR3 gives the full variable domain: DTGVSQNPRHKITKRGQNVTFRCDPISEHNRLYWYRQTLGQGPEFLTYFQNEAQLEKSRLLSDRFSAERPKGSFSTLEIQRTEQGDSAMYLCASSLEKGYEQYFGPGTRLTVT.